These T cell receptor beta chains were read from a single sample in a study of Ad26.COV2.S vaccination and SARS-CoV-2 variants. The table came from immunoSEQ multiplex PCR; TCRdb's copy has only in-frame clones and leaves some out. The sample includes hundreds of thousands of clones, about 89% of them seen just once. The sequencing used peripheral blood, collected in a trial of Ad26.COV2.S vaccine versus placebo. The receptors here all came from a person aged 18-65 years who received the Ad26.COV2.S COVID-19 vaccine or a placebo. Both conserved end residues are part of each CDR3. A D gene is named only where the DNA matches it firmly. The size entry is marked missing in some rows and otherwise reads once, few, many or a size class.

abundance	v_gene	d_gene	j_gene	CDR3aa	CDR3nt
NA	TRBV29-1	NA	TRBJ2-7	CSVARRLQGGEQYF	TGCAGCGTTGCACGCAGATTACAGGGTGGCGAGCAGTACTTC
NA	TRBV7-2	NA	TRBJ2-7	CASSLGLAVLYEQYF	TGTGCCAGCAGCCTCGGGTTAGCGGTCCTGTACGAGCAGTACTTC
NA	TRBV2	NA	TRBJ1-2	CASSGGRLGYGYTF	TGTGCCAGCAGTGGTGGCAGGCTAGGGTATGGCTACACCTTC
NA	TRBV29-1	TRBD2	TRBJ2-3	CSVFSTSGGRAHTQYF	TGCAGCGTTTTCTCCACTAGCGGGGGCCGCGCGCATACGCAGTATTTT
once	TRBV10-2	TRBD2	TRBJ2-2	CASSEGGTSGSGELFF	TGCGCCAGCAGTGAGGGGGGGACTAGCGGGAGCGGGGAGCTGTTTTTT
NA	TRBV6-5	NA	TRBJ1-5	CASGPGANNQPQHF	TGTGCCAGCGGTCCCGGGGCCAACAATCAGCCCCAGCATTTT
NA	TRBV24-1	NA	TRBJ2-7	CATHDGVYEQYF	TGTGCCACCCACGATGGGGTCTACGAGCAGTACTTC
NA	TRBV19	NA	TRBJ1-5	CATWIGRGLLNQPQHF	TGTGCCACCTGGATAGGACGGGGCCTATTAAATCAGCCCCAGCATTTT
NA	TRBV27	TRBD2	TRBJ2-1	CASRASGVYNEQFF	TGTGCCAGCAGGGCTAGCGGGGTCTACAATGAGCAGTTCTTC
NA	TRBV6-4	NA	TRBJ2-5	CASSVFAGLGTQYF	TGTGCCAGCAGTGTATTTGCGGGACTGGGGACCCAGTACTTC
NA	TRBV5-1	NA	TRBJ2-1	CASSPGSANEQFF	TGCGCCAGCAGCCCAGGGTCTGCCAATGAGCAGTTCTTC
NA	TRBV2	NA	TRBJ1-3	CASSRQDGNTIYF	TGTGCCAGCAGTAGACAGGACGGAAACACCATATATTTT
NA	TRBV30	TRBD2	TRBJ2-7	CAWRNSWTETSGYEQYF	TGTGCCTGGAGGAATTCTTGGACAGAGACTAGCGGGTACGAGCAGTACTTC
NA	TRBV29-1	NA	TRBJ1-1	CSVVAMNTEAFF	TGCAGCGTTGTGGCCATGAACACTGAAGCTTTCTTT
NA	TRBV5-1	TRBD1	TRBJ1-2	CATLSGGSGYTF	TGCGCCACTTTGTCAGGGGGAAGTGGCTACACCTTC
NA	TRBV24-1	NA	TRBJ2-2	CATSEYSGELFF	TGTGCCACCAGCGAATACTCCGGGGAGCTGTTTTTT
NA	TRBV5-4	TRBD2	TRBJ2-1	CASSSQSRTSGQYNEQFF	TGTGCCAGCAGCTCTCAATCTAGGACTAGCGGGCAGTACAATGAGCAGTTCTTC
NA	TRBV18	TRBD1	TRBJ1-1	CASSPTGQGGTEAFF	TGTGCCAGCTCTCCGACAGGACAGGGCGGGACTGAAGCTTTCTTT
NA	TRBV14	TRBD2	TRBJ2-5	CASSRSGGASQETQYF	TGTGCCAGCAGCCGGTCGGGGGGGGCCAGCCAAGAGACCCAGTACTTC
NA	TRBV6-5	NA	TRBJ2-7	CASSTTGSTYEQYF	TGTGCCAGCAGTACCACAGGGTCCACCTACGAGCAGTACTTC
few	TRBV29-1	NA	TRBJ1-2	CSVETGGAGYGYTF	TGCAGCGTTGAGACTGGAGGGGCTGGGTATGGCTACACCTTC
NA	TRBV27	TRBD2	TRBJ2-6	CASSSPGLATLGANVLTF	TGTGCCAGCAGTTCCCCCGGACTAGCCACGCTTGGGGCCAACGTCCTGACTTTC
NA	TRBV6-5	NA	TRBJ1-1	CASTQNTEAFF	TGTGCCAGCACTCAGAACACTGAAGCTTTCTTT
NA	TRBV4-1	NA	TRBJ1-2	CASSQARFYGYTF	TGCGCCAGCAGCCAGGCCAGGTTTTATGGCTACACCTTC
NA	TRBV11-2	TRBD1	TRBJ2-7	CASSLSSGTGEFEQYF	TGTGCCAGCAGCTTATCCTCCGGGACAGGGGAATTCGAGCAGTACTTC
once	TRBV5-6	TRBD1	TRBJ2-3	CASSPGTGREDTQYF	TGTGCCAGCAGCCCCGGGACAGGGAGAGAGGATACGCAGTATTTT
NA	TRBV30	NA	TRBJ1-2	CAWSGVQADGYTF	TGTGCCTGGAGTGGGGTACAGGCGGATGGCTACACCTTC
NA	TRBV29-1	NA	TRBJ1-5	CSVRGESNQPQHF	TGCAGCGTCAGGGGCGAAAGCAATCAGCCCCAGCATTTT
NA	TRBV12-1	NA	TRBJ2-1	CASSLPWNEQFF	TGTGCCAGCAGCCTACCTTGGAATGAGCAGTTCTTC
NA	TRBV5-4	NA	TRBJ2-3	CASSLAGRMTTDTQYF	TGTGCCAGCAGCTTGGCGGGACGGATGACCACAGATACGCAGTATTTT
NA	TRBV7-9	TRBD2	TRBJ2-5	CASSYGLAGEETQYF	TGTGCCAGCAGCTACGGACTAGCGGGGGAAGAGACCCAGTACTTC
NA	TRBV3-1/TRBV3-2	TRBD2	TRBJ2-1	CASSSGLAGNEQFF	TGTGCCAGCAGCTCGGGACTAGCGGGCAATGAGCAGTTCTTC
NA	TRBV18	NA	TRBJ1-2	CASSPTSGHLYTF	TGTGCCAGCTCACCTACATCGGGACACCTCTACACCTTC
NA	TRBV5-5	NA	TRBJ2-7	CASSYSSYEQYF	TGTGCCAGCAGTTACAGCTCCTACGAGCAGTACTTC
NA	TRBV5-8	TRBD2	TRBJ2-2	CASSSLGGLDTGELFF	TGTGCCAGCAGCTCGCTCGGGGGGTTGGACACCGGGGAGCTGTTTTTT
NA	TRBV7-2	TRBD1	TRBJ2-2	CASSKGQGTGELFF	TGTGCCAGCAGCAAGGGACAGGGGACCGGGGAGCTGTTTTTT
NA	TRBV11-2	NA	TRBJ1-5	CASSLDPSNQPQHF	TGTGCCAGCAGCTTAGACCCTAGCAATCAGCCCCAGCATTTT